This T cell receptor (beta chain) derives from a study of tumour-infiltrating T cells in Burkitt lymphoma. On the study more broadly: Productive clonality predicted overall and progression-free survival.

The V gene lost 7 bases and the J gene lost 7 bases, with 20 bases spanning the gap. Germline V CDR1 and CDR2: MDHEN, SYDVKM. The CDR3 loop spans 15 amino acids. Generated by immunoSEQ multiplex PCR, the TCRdb table keeps only in-frame clones and is missing some. The sample records about 50,000 clones, around 32% being singletons. This clone was seen more than once but under ten times. The chain has TRBV28 and TRBJ1-5, with D perhaps TRBD1 (6 bases). Sequencing input: tumor tissue. The clonotype comes from a human donor with Burkitt lymphoma. The CDR3 sequence: CASTFQGKKEQPQHF. The DNA of the CDR3 is TGTGCCAGCACCTTTCAGGGGAAAAAGGAACAGCCCCAGCATTTT.